Each of the 4 T cell receptor beta chains below was sequenced from the same sample in a study of blood T cell repertoires in COVID-19. Repertoires were generated with immunoSEQ multiplex PCR, while TCRdb's copy carries only in-frame clones and drops some. The table has about 250,000 clones, 81% seen once. The sample taken for sequencing was peripheral blood. Receptor source: a woman of 80 years or more with acute or convalescent COVID-19.

This sequence joins TRBV5-1 and TRBJ1-2; 9 positions match TRBD1. Germline trimming cut 0 bases from V and 8 bases from J; bases unmatched to any gene: 5. Germline-derived CDR1 and CDR2 are SGHRS and YFSETQ. This CDR3 has 14 residues. Written as DNA, the CDR3 is TGCGCCAGCAGCTTGGACCCCACAGGGGGCGGCTACACCTTC. Translation gives CASSLDPTGGGYTF.

A single count supports this clone. The chain links TRBV3-1 (or the pseudogene TRBV3-2) to TRBJ1-6, with D unresolved. There are 15 residues in the CDR3. Germline V gives CDR1 LGHDT, CDR2 YNNKEL (reference sequence). The germline V and J ends were trimmed by 1 base and 6 bases, with 10 bases remaining between them. The CDR3 here is CASSQGPDTNSPLHF. The CDR3 bases are TGTGCCAGCAGCCAAGGCCCCGACACTAATTCACCCCTCCACTTT.

This sequence joins TRBV28 and TRBJ2-1, with 13 bases lining up with TRBD2. J lost 7 bases, V lost 6 bases, and 12 bases had no gene match. Per germline, CDR1 MDHEN and CDR2 SYDVKM. The CDR3 loop spans 17 amino acids. CDR3 DNA: TGTGCCAGCAGCTCAGAGCCCGGGACTAGCGGGACTAATGAGCAGTTCTTC. It is translated as CASSSEPGTSGTNEQFF.

The chain links TRBV28 to TRBJ2-7, with 8 bases that match TRBD1. The germline V gene has CDR1 MDHEN and CDR2 SYDVKM. The J segment lost 2 bases and the V segment lost 7 bases, leaving 10 bases of the junction unmatched. This CDR3 is built from 15 residues. This chain's CDR3 is CASKGQADRTYEQYF. As DNA, the CDR3 is TGTGCCAGCAAGGGACAGGCCGATAGAACCTACGAGCAGTACTTC.